This is a list of T cell receptor beta chains from one sample in a study of T-cell reconstitution after alpha-beta-depleted transplantation in children. Each CDR3 protein gets one entry after TCRdb re-called the PCR reads with MiXCR. The sample includes about 600,000 distinct CDR3 sequences, 13% of them seen just once. Source: PBMCs, mostly from graft donor cells, taken 360 days after TCRalphabeta/CD19-depleted stem cell transplant. Receptors were obtained from a male patient between 10 and 17 years old who had a stem cell transplant for acute myeloid leukemia, so the T cells may come from the graft donor. CDR3s include the opening cysteine and the closing phenylalanine or tryptophan. Each record gives: V gene, J gene, clone size, D gene, CDR3 protein, CDR3 DNA. D genes are given only for firm matches. Clone size, where shown, is once, few, many, or a class for clones that have expanded.

TRBV5-8	TRBJ2-1	.	.	CASSSGEVGYNEQFF	TGTGCCAGCAGCTCAGGGGAGGTGGGCTACAATGAGCAGTTCTTC
TRBV29-1	TRBJ2-1	few	.	CSAGGSDLRRNEQFF	TGCAGCGCTGGGGGATCGGACCTTAGACGCAATGAGCAGTTCTTC
TRBV7-2	TRBJ2-5	many	.	CASSRLGLQETQYF	TGTGCCAGCAGCCGCTTGGGGCTTCAAGAGACCCAGTACTTC
TRBV9	TRBJ2-5	.	TRBD2	CASSRPWGAGAGETQYF	TGTGCCAGCAGCCGCCCCTGGGGTGCGGGAGCCGGAGAGACCCAGTACTTC
TRBV4-3	TRBJ2-7	.	TRBD1	CASSQLQGAAYEQYF	TGCGCCAGCAGCCAACTCCAGGGGGCTGCGTACGAGCAGTACTTC
TRBV5-6	TRBJ1-1	.	TRBD1	CASSSGGANTEAFF	TGTGCCAGCAGCTCAGGGGGCGCGAACACTGAAGCTTTCTTT
TRBV7-3	TRBJ2-1	.	TRBD2	CASSLYRLAPLDRAHNEQFF	TGTGCCAGCAGCTTATACCGACTAGCACCGTTAGATCGGGCACACAATGAGCAGTTCTTC
TRBV20-1	TRBJ2-3	.	.	CSASWREGTDTQYF	TGCAGTGCTAGTTGGAGGGAGGGCACAGATACGCAGTATTTT
TRBV14	TRBJ2-7	.	.	CASSQEGNEQYF	TGTGCCAGCAGCCAGGAAGGCAACGAGCAGTACTTC
TRBV20-1	TRBJ2-2	few	.	CSAEFRDPITGELFF	TGCAGTGCTGAATTCAGGGATCCCATAACCGGGGAGCTGTTTTTT
TRBV28	TRBJ2-7	many	.	CASSLLLGIGSEQYF	TGTGCCAGCAGTTTACTCCTAGGCATCGGATCCGAGCAGTACTTC
TRBV7-9	TRBJ1-1	few	TRBD1	CASISKLGTGLTEAFF	TGTGCCAGCATTAGTAAGTTGGGGACAGGGCTCACTGAAGCTTTCTTT
TRBV6-2/TRBV6-3	TRBJ2-2	.	.	CASSQGRQGGNTGELFF	TGTGCCAGCAGTCAAGGAAGACAGGGAGGGAACACCGGGGAGCTGTTTTTT
TRBV27	TRBJ2-1	few	.	CASTPDSRLNEQFF	TGTGCCAGCACCCCGGACTCGAGACTTAATGAGCAGTTCTTC
TRBV28	TRBJ1-5	.	.	CASREGSINQPQHF	TGTGCCAGCAGGGAGGGTTCAATCAATCAGCCCCAGCATTTT
TRBV27	TRBJ2-7	few	.	CASNPGARPYEQYF	TGTGCCAGCAACCCGGGGGCGCGTCCCTACGAGCAGTACTTC
TRBV3-1	TRBJ2-5	few	.	CASSPHGRETQYF	TGTGCCAGCAGCCCCCATGGGAGAGAGACCCAGTACTTC
TRBV28	TRBJ1-2	few	TRBD1	CASSQPRRGRGYGYTF	TGTGCCAGCAGTCAGCCCCGCAGGGGGCGAGGCTATGGCTACACCTTC
TRBV29-1	TRBJ1-1	few	.	CSVEENQGLKAFF	TGCAGCGTTGAAGAGAATCAGGGGCTGAAAGCTTTCTTT
TRBV20-1	TRBJ2-1	few	TRBD2	CSARTGTSWNEQIF	TGCAGTGCTAGGACCGGGACTAGCTGGAATGAGCAGATCTTC
TRBV7-2	TRBJ2-7	.	.	CASSSQGWDEQYF	TGTGCCAGCAGCTCACAAGGCTGGGACGAGCAGTACTTC
TRBV5-1	TRBJ2-5	.	TRBD2	CASNLGRAETQYF	TGCGCCAGCAACCTCGGGAGGGCAGAGACCCAGTACTTC
TRBV28	TRBJ1-2	.	.	CASTDDRRSNGYTF	TGTGCCAGCACAGATGACAGGAGGAGCAATGGCTACACCTTC
TRBV20-1	TRBJ2-3	.	.	CSADNPRGSADTQYF	TGCAGTGCTGACAACCCCAGGGGAAGCGCAGATACGCAGTATTTT
TRBV7-3	TRBJ2-7	.	.	CASSLYAGQLSYEQYF	TGTGCCAGCAGCTTATACGCGGGACAGTTGTCCTACGAGCAGTACTTC
TRBV7-9	TRBJ2-7	.	.	CASSLTSPNLPYEQYF	TGTGCCAGCAGCTTAACGAGCCCAAATTTACCCTACGAGCAGTACTTC
TRBV20-1	TRBJ2-5	.	.	CSAIRGVAETQYF	TGCAGTGCAATAAGGGGGGTAGCGGAGACCCAGTACTTC
TRBV20-1	TRBJ2-7	few	TRBD1	CSASPGQGTSYEQYF	TGCAGTGCTAGTCCGGGACAGGGTACATCCTACGAGCAGTACTTC
TRBV4-3	TRBJ2-1	.	TRBD2	CASSELAGDEQFF	TGCGCCAGCAGCGAACTTGCGGGAGATGAGCAGTTCTTC
TRBV12-3/TRBV12-4	TRBJ1-5	.	.	CASSLLWGEDQPQHF	TGTGCCAGCAGCCTCCTTTGGGGGGAGGATCAGCCCCAGCATTTT
TRBV7-3	TRBJ1-3	.	.	CASSPHRSAGNTIYF	TGTGCCAGCAGCCCCCATCGGTCGGCTGGAAACACCATATATTTT
TRBV2	TRBJ2-1	many	TRBD2	CASIKVAGAYNEQFF	TGTGCCAGCATTAAGGTGGCGGGAGCCTACAATGAGCAGTTCTTC
TRBV5-1	TRBJ1-1	.	.	CASSLEQHTEAFF	TGCGCCAGCAGCTTGGAACAGCACACTGAAGCTTTCTTT
TRBV4-2	TRBJ2-7	few	TRBD1	CASSQGDDRDRGWYEQYF	TGTGCCAGCAGCCAAGGGGACGACCGGGACAGGGGTTGGTACGAGCAGTACTTC
TRBV20-1	TRBJ1-4	.	.	CSAGSPEKLFF	TGCAGTGCGGGCAGTCCTGAAAAACTGTTTTTT
TRBV19	TRBJ2-1	many	.	CASSIRRASYNEQFF	TGTGCCAGTAGTATTAGGAGGGCCTCCTACAATGAGCAGTTCTTC
TRBV7-8	TRBJ2-3	many	TRBD2	CASSLWREGTDTQYF	TGTGCCAGCAGCTTATGGCGGGAGGGGACAGATACGCAGTATTTT
TRBV9	TRBJ2-5	many	TRBD1	CASSAGTGETQYF	TGTGCCAGCAGCGCAGGGACAGGAGAGACCCAGTACTTC
TRBV29-1	TRBJ2-6	many	.	CSVGTSGANVLTF	TGCAGCGTTGGGACTTCTGGGGCCAACGTCCTGACTTTC
TRBV6-1	TRBJ2-5	few	.	CASSRAGRETQYF	TGTGCCAGCAGTCGTGCAGGGCGCGAGACCCAGTACTTC
TRBV28	TRBJ2-2	many	TRBD1	CASSRPGQGLTGELFF	TGTGCCAGCAGCCGACCGGGACAGGGGCTCACCGGGGAGCTGTTTTTT
TRBV30	TRBJ1-2	.	TRBD1	CAWSVGTAGGYTF	TGTGCCTGGAGTGTAGGGACAGCGGGCGGCTACACCTTC
TRBV7-3	TRBJ2-2	many	TRBD1	CASSFSIRDRVNTGELFF	TGTGCCAGCAGCTTTTCTATCCGGGACAGGGTCAACACCGGGGAGCTGTTTTTT